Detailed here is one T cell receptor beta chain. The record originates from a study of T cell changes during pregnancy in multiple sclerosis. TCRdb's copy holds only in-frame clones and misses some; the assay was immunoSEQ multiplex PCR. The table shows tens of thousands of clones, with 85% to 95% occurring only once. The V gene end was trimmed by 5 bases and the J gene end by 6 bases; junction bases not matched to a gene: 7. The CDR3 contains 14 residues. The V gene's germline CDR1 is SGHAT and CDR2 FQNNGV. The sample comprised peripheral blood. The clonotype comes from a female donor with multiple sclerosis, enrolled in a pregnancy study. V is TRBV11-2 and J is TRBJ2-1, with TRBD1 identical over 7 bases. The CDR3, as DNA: TGTGCCAGCAGCCCGTGGGACAGCGGCAATGAGCAGTTCTTC. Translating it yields CASSPWDSGNEQFF.